Described below is a single TCR beta chain sequence and its context. Its antigen is not identified. With 4 bases clipped from V and 4 bases from J, the junction kept 12 bases outside the gene matches. Germline V gives CDR1 LNHDA, CDR2 SQIVND (reference sequence). CDR3 size: 16 residues. These data are taken from a study of cytomegalovirus exposure and HLA in healthy donors. The overall study: A later analysis reported the 120 or so validation repertoires used the same platform as the roughly 670 first-cohort repertoires. General study results and limits: Cytomegalovirus association was assigned to about 150 TCR beta chains.

TCRdb's table, derived via immunoSEQ multiplex PCR, lists solely in-frame clones and lacks some. The table records 300,000 to 400,000 clones, 88% of them present only once. The chain carries TRBV19 and TRBJ2-7; 8 nucleotides agree with TRBD2. The receptor's source is a man in his thirties or forties in good health and CMV-seronegative. The sample was PBMCs. CDR3 bases: TGTGCCAGTAGTACCCCCGGGACTAGGTTTACGTACGAGCAGTACTTC. It specifies CASSTPGTRFTYEQYF. Full variable domain (outside the CDR3, taken from reference TRBV19 and TRBJ2-7): DGGITQSPKYLFRKEGQNVTLSCEQNLNHDAMYWYRQDPGQGLRLIYYSQIVNDFQKGDIAEGYSVSREKKESFPLTVTSAQKNPTAFYLCASSTPGTRFTYEQYFGPGTRLTVT.